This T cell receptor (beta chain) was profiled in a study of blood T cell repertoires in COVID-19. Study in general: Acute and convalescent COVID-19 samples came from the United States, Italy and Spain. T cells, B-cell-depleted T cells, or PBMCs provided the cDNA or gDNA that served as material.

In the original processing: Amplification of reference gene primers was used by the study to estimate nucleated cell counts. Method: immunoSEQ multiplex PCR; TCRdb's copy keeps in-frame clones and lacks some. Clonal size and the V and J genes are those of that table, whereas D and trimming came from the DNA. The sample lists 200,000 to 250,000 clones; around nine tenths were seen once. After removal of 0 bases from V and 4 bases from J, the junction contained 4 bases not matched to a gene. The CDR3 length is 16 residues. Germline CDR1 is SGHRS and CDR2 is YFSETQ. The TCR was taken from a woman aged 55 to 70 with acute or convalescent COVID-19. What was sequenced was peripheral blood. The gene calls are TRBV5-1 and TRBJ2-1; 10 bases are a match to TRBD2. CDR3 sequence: CASSLDLAGGYNEQFF. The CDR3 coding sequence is TGCGCCAGCAGCTTGGATTTAGCGGGGGGTTACAATGAGCAGTTCTTC.